This T cell receptor (beta chain) is drawn from a study of T cell responses to AZD1222 COVID-19 vaccine. The CDR3 runs 16 residues. Germline-derived CDR1 and CDR2 are SGHDT and YYEEEE. Trimming took off 0 bases at V and 4 bases at J, with 16 bases between the two ends. Libraries were prepared by immunoSEQ multiplex PCR; TCRdb keeps only in-frame clonotypes and omits some of them. The sample lists tens of thousands of clones, approximately 85% occurring once. This chain uses TRBV5-6 with TRBJ1-1, with a tentative D call TRBD1 (5 bases). This TCR was recovered from an adult who received the AZD1222 COVID-19 vaccine. The sample in question was peripheral blood, obtained 28 days after the second AZD1222 dose. The CDR3 nucleotides read TGTGCCAGCAGCTTGGTCGCAGGGACCATGATCACTGAAGCTTTCTTT. This gives the protein CASSLVAGTMITEAFF.